The 19 T cell receptor beta chains listed next were all sequenced from one sample in a study of blood T cell repertoires in COVID-19 (dated by TCRdb to the early 2020s). Library generation was performed with the immunoSEQ multiplex PCR assay. In its TCRdb copy, this immuneACCESS table keeps in-frame sequences only and misses some clones. Where compared with another copy, unresolved V genes explain less than half of these, and the others have no known cause. A total of around 150,000 clones appear in this sample, about 80% of them only once. Jointly, the top ten make up approximately 10% of the sample. Sample: PBMCs or T cells enriched from blood (not recorded which). The receptors shown here come from a man aged 45-65 years who had recovered from COVID-19.

This clone was counted once. The chain carries TRBV28 and TRBJ2-2, with 13 bases lining up with TRBD2. The V and J ends lost 9 bases and 6 bases, in that order; junction bases with no gene match: 7. Germline V gene sequence: CDR1 MDHEN, CDR2 SYDVKM. This CDR3 is built from 15 residues. CDR3 sequence (DNA): TGTGCCAGTCGGACTAGCGGGAGTATGTCCGGGGAGCTGTTTTTT. This codes for CASRTSGSMSGELFF.

The CDR3 reads CASSSGLAGGQETQYF. In DNA, the CDR3 is TGTGCCAGCAGCTCTGGACTAGCGGGAGGACAAGAGACCCAGTACTTC. The chain combines TRBV5-4 with TRBJ2-5, with 14 bases aligning to TRBD2. Germline V gene data show CDR1 as SGHNT and CDR2 as YYREEE (reference sequence). V was pared by 3 bases and J by 2 bases, with 3 bases of the junction left unmatched. The CDR3 runs to 16 residues.

This clone has only a few counts. The rearrangement links TRBV7-9 to TRBJ2-5, with D unresolved. This CDR3 comprises 13 residues. Trimming took off 2 bases at V and 5 bases at J, with 9 bases between the two ends. Germline V CDR1 and CDR2: SEHNR, FQNEAQ (reference sequence). CDR3 DNA sequence: TGTGCCAGCAGCTTAATGCGAAAGGAGACCCAGTACTTC. Translated, it gives CASSLMRKETQYF.

V and J are TRBV28 and TRBJ1-1; 7 bases fit TRBD1. This CDR3 region has 13 residues. Trimming at V came to 2 bases and at J to 6 bases, leaving 3 bases not matched to a gene. Germline assignment: CDR1 MDHEN and CDR2 SYDVKM. CDR3 bases: TGTGCCAGCAGTTTAGCCACAGGGGCTGAAGCTTTCTTT. Translating it yields CASSLATGAEAFF.

The genes are TRBV24-1 and TRBJ1-1; TRBD1 is a possible D gene (5 bases). CDR1 and CDR2 (germline): KGHDR, SFDVKD. The V end lost 12 bases, the J end lost 8 bases, and 12 bases lay between the germline ends. This CDR3 has 10 residues. CDR3: CAGGMGEAFF. As DNA, the CDR3 is TGTGCCGGGGGGATGGGCGAAGCTTTCTTT.

The chain links TRBV5-4 to TRBJ2-3, with 8 bases lining up with TRBD2. Germline assignment: CDR1 SGHNT and CDR2 YYREEE (reference sequence). Unmatched junction bases numbered 14, after V lost 8 bases and J lost 3 bases. The CDR3 sequence is 16 residues long. In nucleotides, the CDR3 is TGTGCCAGTAATCTCTTCACCCGGGAGGGAACAGATACGCAGTATTTT. Encoded protein: CASNLFTREGTDTQYF.

The chain links TRBV5-4 to TRBJ2-2, with TRBD2 matching 8 bases. V dropped 1 base and J dropped 5; count of bases not matched to a gene: 7. Per the germline V gene, CDR1 is SGHNT and CDR2 is YYREEE (reference sequence). There are 16 residues in the CDR3. CDR3 protein: CASSLFRGRLTGELFF. The CDR3 nucleotides are TGTGCCAGCAGCTTGTTTCGCGGGAGGTTGACCGGGGAGCTGTTTTTT.

The V call is TRBV7-9, the J call TRBJ1-3, with D possibly matching TRBD1 (6 bases). Germline values: CDR1 SEHNR, CDR2 FQNEAQ (reference sequence). V shed 6 bases and J shed 4 bases, with 16 bases lying between them. CDR3 length: 15 amino acids. In nucleotides, the CDR3 is TGTGCCAGCAGTCCAACAGGGTCATACGGAAACACCATATATTTT. Amino acids: CASSPTGSYGNTIYF.

V usage is TRBV28 and J usage is TRBJ1-6, with D tentatively TRBD1 (6 bases). Germline CDR1 reads MDHEN; CDR2 reads SYDVKM. Deletions cut 6 bases from V and 6 bases from J, with 15 bases between. The CDR3 is made up of 15 amino acids. CDR3 bases: TGTGCCAGCAGCACAGGGACCGCAGCTAATTCACCCCTCCACTTT. It translates to CASSTGTAANSPLHF.

V gene TRBV2 combines with J gene TRBJ2-3; weak D call: TRBD1 (6 bases). V was cut by 6 bases and J by 3 bases, with 10 bases left in between. The CDR3 is 13 amino acids. Germline CDR1 reads SNHLY; CDR2 reads FYNNEI. CDR3 amino acids: CASRSRGTDTQYF. The CDR3 nucleotides read TGTGCCAGCAGAAGCAGGGGAACAGATACGCAGTATTTT.

This rearrangement joins TRBV19 to TRBJ1-5; D might be TRBD1 (6 bases). Trimming stripped 3 bases from V and 3 bases from J, with 15 bases between. Germline CDR1 is LNHDA and CDR2 is SQIVND (reference sequence). This CDR3 is 16 amino acids long. DNA for the CDR3: TGTGCCAGTAGTATGGCGCAGGGGCGCCCCAATCAGCCCCAGCATTTT. This codes for CASSMAQGRPNQPQHF. Combining the CDR3 with reference TRBV19 and TRBJ1-5 gives the whole variable domain DGGITQSPKYLFRKEGQNVTLSCEQNLNHDAMYWYRQDPGQGLRLIYYSQIVNDFQKGDIAEGYSVSREKKESFPLTVTSAQKNPTAFYLCASSMAQGRPNQPQHFGDGTRLSIL.

The count of this clone is one. V gene TRBV10-2 combines with J gene TRBJ1-2, with D unclear. V was shortened by 4 bases and J by 5 bases, with 11 bases between the two germline ends. Germline CDR1 and CDR2: WSHSY and SAAADI. The CDR3 has 13 amino acids. The CDR3 spells CASSAGGGYGYTF. CDR3 nucleotide sequence: TGCGCCAGCAGTGCGGGCGGCGGGTATGGCTACACCTTC.

This clone appeared once. The J gene is TRBJ2-5, the V gene TRBV5-1; D is possibly TRBD2 (6 bases). The CDR3 runs to 14 residues. The V and J ends lost 7 bases and 6 bases respectively, with 19 bases between them. From germline, CDR1 is SGHRS and CDR2 YFSETQ. CDR3 protein: CASGVWGDTKTQYF. The CDR3 DNA sequence: TGCGCCAGCGGGGTTTGGGGGGATACGAAGACCCAGTACTTC.

The chain has TRBV7-9 and TRBJ2-1; 10 bases are shared with TRBD2. This CDR3 is built from 15 residues. The V segment lost 0 bases and the J segment 6 bases; nucleotides outside the gene matches: 2. In germline, CDR1 is SEHNR, CDR2 FQNEAQ (reference sequence). The DNA of the CDR3 is TGTGCCAGCAGCTTAGCCACTAGCGGGATCAATGAGCAGTTCTTC. Its protein is CASSLATSGINEQFF.

The J gene is TRBJ1-1, the V gene TRBV5-4; perhaps TRBD1 as D (5 bases). This CDR3 has 14 amino acids. Deletions cut 0 bases from V and 1 base from J, with 7 bases between. Looked up from germline, CDR1 is SGHNT and CDR2 is YYREEE (reference sequence). The CDR3 is CASSLAGRNTEAFF. The CDR3 DNA follows: TGTGCCAGCAGCTTGGCAGGGCGGAACACTGAAGCTTTCTTT.

The V and J genes are TRBV13 and TRBJ1-2, with D possibly TRBD1 on 5 matching bases. This CDR3 region has 15 residues. Germline assignment: CDR1 PRHDT and CDR2 FYEKMQ (reference sequence). The V and J ends lost 3 bases and 2 bases respectively, with 13 bases between them. In nucleotides, the CDR3 is TGTGCCAGCAGCTTTAAACAGGCGGGGAACTATGGCTACACCTTC. Its translation is CASSFKQAGNYGYTF. Full variable domain (outside the CDR3, taken from reference TRBV13 and TRBJ1-2): AAGVIQSPRHLIKEKRETATLKCYPIPRHDTVYWYQQGPGQDPQFLISFYEKMQSDKGSIPDRFSAQQFSDYHSELNMSSLELGDSALYFCASSFKQAGNYGYTFGSGTRLTVV.

This chain links TRBV7-8 with TRBJ1-4, with D maybe TRBD1 (6 bases). The V gene's germline CDR1 is SGHVS and CDR2 FQNEAQ. CDR3 size: 12 residues. CDR3 DNA: TGTGCGGTCGCGGGGGCGAATGAAAAACTGTTTTTT. The encoded protein is CAVAGANEKLFF.

V usage is TRBV15 and J usage is TRBJ1-2, with D perhaps matching TRBD1 (5 bases). V lost 6 bases, J lost 8 bases, and 22 bases lay in between. The CDR3 runs 15 residues. Germline values: CDR1 LNHNV, CDR2 YYDKDF (reference sequence). Here the CDR3 reads CATSEGPGPINGYTF. Here the CDR3 DNA reads TGTGCCACCAGTGAAGGGCCAGGGCCTATCAACGGCTACACCTTC.

CDR3 loop: CASSLLAGGEQYF. The CDR3 region has the DNA TGTGCCAGCAGCTTGCTGGCCGGGGGCGAGCAGTACTTC. This chain connects TRBV7-9 to TRBJ2-7; D possibly corresponds to TRBD2 (6 bases). V shed 3 bases and J shed 6 bases, with 12 bases lying between them. Germline V gene lookup returns CDR1 SEHNR and CDR2 FQNEAQ (reference sequence). The CDR3 length is 13 residues.